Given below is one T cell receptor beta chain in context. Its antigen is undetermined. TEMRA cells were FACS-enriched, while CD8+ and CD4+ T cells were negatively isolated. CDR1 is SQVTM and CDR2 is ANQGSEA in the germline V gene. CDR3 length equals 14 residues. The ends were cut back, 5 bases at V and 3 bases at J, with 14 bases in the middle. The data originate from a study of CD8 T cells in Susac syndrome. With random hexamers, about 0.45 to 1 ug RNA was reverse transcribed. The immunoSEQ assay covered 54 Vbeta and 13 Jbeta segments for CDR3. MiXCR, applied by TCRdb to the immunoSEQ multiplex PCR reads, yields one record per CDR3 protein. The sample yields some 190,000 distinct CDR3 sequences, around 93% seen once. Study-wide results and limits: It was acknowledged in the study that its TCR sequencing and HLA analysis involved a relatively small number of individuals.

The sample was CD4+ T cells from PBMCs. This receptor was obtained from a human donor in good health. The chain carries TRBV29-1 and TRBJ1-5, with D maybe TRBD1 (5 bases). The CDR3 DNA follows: TGCAGCGTTTCGCTCGACAGCTACAATCAGCCCCAGCATTTT. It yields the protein CSVSLDSYNQPQHF. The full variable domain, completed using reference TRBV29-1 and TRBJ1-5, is SAVISQKPSRDICQRGTSLTIQCQVDSQVTMMFWYRQQPGQSLTLIATANQGSEATYESGFVIDKFPISRPNLTFSTLTVSNMSPEDSSIYLCSVSLDSYNQPQHFGDGTRLSIL.